These T cell receptor beta chains were read from a single sample in a study of beta chain features in type 1 diabetes. Profiling relied on immunoSEQ multiplex PCR, and the TCRdb table lists in-frame clones only, not all of them. The sample includes 300,000 to 350,000 clones, approximately 14% of them seen just once. The sample comprised central memory CD4+ T cells from blood. The receptor set was obtained from a man aged 30 to 45 in good health. Both conserved end residues are part of each CDR3. The D gene is left open where the match is weak.

12,TRBV29-1,NA,CSVDMATGELFF
16,TRBV15,TRBD2,CATSRETSGGHNEQFF
17,TRBV5-6,TRBD1,CASSFTGTGKANYGYTF
15,TRBV6-5,TRBD2,CASSYRRGSYNEQFF
14,TRBV27,TRBD1,CAGTQGGSTDTQYF
15,TRBV5-1,TRBD2,CASSQGLAEEETQYF
17,TRBV4-3,NA,CASSQDRRTGWAAEAFF
14,TRBV5-1,NA,CASSPVGRGDTQYF
15,TRBV6-7,NA,CASSYMARVGYEQYF
11,TRBV20-1,NA,CSCQGGNTIYF
14,TRBV5-6,NA,CASSLARQGREAFF
15,TRBV10-3,NA,CAIAQKGTVNNEQFF
16,TRBV4-1,TRBD1,CASSQERTGDDEKLFF
16,TRBV11-3,NA,CASSLGDALRGYGYTF
14,TRBV9,NA,CASSVAQQGGELFF
16,TRBV4-2,NA,CASSQVRGGWGGELFF
15,TRBV30,NA,CAWSGGAHSRETQYF
17,TRBV5-1,TRBD2,CASSLGTSGGRYNEQFF
13,TRBV4-2,NA,CASSQEGLGEQFF
16,TRBV11-1,NA,CASIRTGTTSTDTQYF
15,TRBV6-5,NA,CASSSQTTDKNIQYF
15,TRBV19,TRBD2,CASTSRREGRNTQYF
18,TRBV19,TRBD1,CASSIPPPGQGFKEPQHF
14,TRBV7-2,NA,CASSLGLGTDTQYF
17,TRBV27,TRBD2,CASSYTSGTSGSNEQFF
23,TRBV12-2,NA,CASRLTPCPRVPDGQLAKNIQYF
15,TRBV19,TRBD1,CASSPEQGSNQPQHF
17,TRBV4-2,TRBD2,CASSQEGAGLNTGELFF
14,TRBV6-1,NA,CASRRRDKKETQYF
16,TRBV13,NA,CASSFNRLIMNTEAFF
14,TRBV7-9,NA,CASSQQGGNQPQHF
15,TRBV27,TRBD1,CASSSRGPPADTQYF
13,TRBV10-3,NA,CAISEDYLDTQYF
15,TRBV5-6,TRBD2,CASSSTGLVSGEQFF
14,TRBV7-9,TRBD1,CASSLQGANSPLHF
15,TRBV2,TRBD2,CASSRLAGVGGELFF
16,TRBV7-9,NA,CASSSPRAKLEETQYF
13,TRBV19,NA,CASSIKGPYEQYF
14,TRBV5-4,NA,CASSAGVMGETQYF
14,TRBV4-1,NA,CASSQDFSAGELFF
12,TRBV5-8,NA,CASSGLSYEQYF
14,TRBV7-9,NA,CASSRREREETQYF
13,TRBV7-2,NA,CASSLVDRGEAFF
13,TRBV11-2,TRBD1,CASSPLGDRDREF
14,TRBV6-1,NA,CASSDSLANYGYTF
13,TRBV6-4,NA,CASSETWNTEAFF
13,TRBV18,NA,CASTGQKNYGYTF
21,TRBV7-2,TRBD2,CASSLAATTTSGRAGGDTQYF
18,TRBV5-4,NA,CASSLNSLRVAGANVLTF
14,TRBV4-3,TRBD2,CASSQARGGYEQYF
15,TRBV4-3,NA,CASSHETGYNYGYTF
15,TRBV4-1,TRBD2,CASSQVGKGLGTQYF
14,TRBV5-1,NA,CASSPGERYNEQFF